This T cell receptor beta chain came from a study of breast tumors, draining lymph nodes, adjacent tissues. Study conclusions and caveats: Tumor repertoires ranked between lymph nodes and nontumor tissue in diversity, with V and J gene preferences. The data were judged consistent with most tumor T cells coming from lymph node and expanding in tumor.

The CDR3 loop spans 14 amino acids. Germline CDR1 and CDR2: DFQATT and SNEGSKA (reference sequence). After removal of 3 bases from V and 0 bases from J, the junction contained 1 base not matched to a gene. Samples came from axillary lymph nodes draining the breast cancer. This clonotype was detected many times. Antigen: not known. TCRdb analysed the multiplex PCR reads with MiXCR anew, one entry per CDR3 protein. The table has 200,000 to 300,000 distinct CDR3 sequences, about 30% seen once; the top ten hold 1.1%. The sequence was collected from a female donor with breast cancer. Some clones in this sample may be carry-over from other donors' samples. The chain couples TRBV20-1 to TRBJ2-2; 7 nucleotides align to TRBD2. Specimen: axillary lymph node tissue. The CDR3: CSARSGTNTGELFF. DNA of the CDR3: TGCAGTGCTAGGAGCGGGACGAACACCGGGGAGCTGTTTTTT.